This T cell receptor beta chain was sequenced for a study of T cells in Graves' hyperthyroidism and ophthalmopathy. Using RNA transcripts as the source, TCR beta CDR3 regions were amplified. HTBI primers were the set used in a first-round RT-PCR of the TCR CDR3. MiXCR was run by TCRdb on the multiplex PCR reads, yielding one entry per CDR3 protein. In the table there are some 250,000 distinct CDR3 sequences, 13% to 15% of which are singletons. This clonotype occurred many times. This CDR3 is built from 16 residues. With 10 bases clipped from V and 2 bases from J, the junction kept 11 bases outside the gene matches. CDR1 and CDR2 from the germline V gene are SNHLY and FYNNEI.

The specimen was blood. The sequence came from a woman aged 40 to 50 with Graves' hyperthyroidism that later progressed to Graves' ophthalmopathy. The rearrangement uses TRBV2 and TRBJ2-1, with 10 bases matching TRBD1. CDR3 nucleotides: TGTGCCACCTCCCGGGACAGGGGCGCAACCTACAATGAGCAGTTCTTC. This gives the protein CATSRDRGATYNEQFF.